These 8 T cell receptor beta chains originate from one sample sequenced in a study of T cell responses to AZD1222 COVID-19 vaccine. Clones were sequenced by immunoSEQ multiplex PCR, and TCRdb holds only the in-frame ones, with some missing. The data show 150,000 to 200,000 clones, roughly 92% seen once. The sample here was peripheral blood, taken on day 0 of AZD1222 vaccination. Receptor source: an adult in good health.

The rearrangement uses TRBV7-2 and TRBJ2-3; 7 bases agree with TRBD2. The CDR3 runs 18 residues. V shed 0 bases, J shed 2 bases, and the junction held 11 bases outside the gene matches. CDR1 SGHTA and CDR2 FQGNSA come from the germline V gene. In nucleotides, the CDR3 is TGTGCCAGCAGCTTAGCCAGAAGGGGCGGGGGAAACACAGATACGCAGTATTTT. The encoded protein is CASSLARRGGGNTDTQYF. The full variable domain, in which reference TRBV7-2 and TRBJ2-3 provide the parts outside the CDR3, is GAGVSQSPSNKVTEKGKDVELRCDPISGHTALYWYRQSLGQGLEFLIYFQGNSAPDKSGLPSDRFSAERTGGSVSTLTIQRTQQEDSAVYLCASSLARRGGGNTDTQYFGPGTRLTVL.

The chain carries TRBV27 and TRBJ1-6, with D perhaps matching TRBD1 (6 bases). Germline V CDR1 and CDR2: MNHEY, SMNVEV (reference sequence). The CDR3 is made up of 16 amino acids. V lost 0 bases to trimming and J lost 5 bases, with 11 bases between them. The CDR3, as DNA: TGTGCCAGCAGTTTATCGACGGGGGCCCATAATTCACCCCTCCACTTT. This gives the protein CASSLSTGAHNSPLHF.

The chain combines TRBV4-1 with TRBJ2-2; TRBD1 matches 7 bases. This CDR3 comprises 14 residues. Germline V gene data show CDR1 as MGHRA and CDR2 as YSYEKL. With V trimmed by 2 bases and J by 6 bases, 3 bases remained unmatched. Here the CDR3 DNA reads TGCGCCAGCAGCCAACCTACAGGGGCCGGGGAGCTGTTTTTT. Translated, it gives CASSQPTGAGELFF.

This chain joins TRBV12-5 and TRBJ1-1; 8 bases match TRBD1. The germline V gene encodes CDR1 LGHNT and CDR2 FRNRAP. The CDR3 spans 18 residues. Trimming took 3 bases from V and 1 from J; bases not matched to a gene: 13. In DNA, the CDR3 is TGTGCTAGTGGTTTTACCGGGACAGGAGTTAAAAAGAACACTGAAGCTTTCTTT. It encodes CASGFTGTGVKKNTEAFF.

CDR3 loop: CASSLRGRQGAYDEQFF. The DNA for the CDR3 is TGTGCCAGCAGCTTAAGGGGTCGTCAGGGGGCGTACGATGAGCAGTTCTTC. The chain links TRBV7-9 to TRBJ2-1, with 8 nucleotides matching TRBD1. Germline CDR1 SEHNR, CDR2 FQNEAQ (reference sequence). The J segment lost 8 bases and the V segment lost 2 bases, leaving 14 bases of the junction unmatched. The CDR3 covers 17 residues.

CDR3 residues: CAWNTGGTEAFF. DNA for the CDR3: TGTGCCTGGAACACAGGGGGAACTGAAGCTTTCTTT. The genes are TRBV30 and TRBJ1-1; TRBD1 matches 8 bases. The length of the CDR3 is 12 residues. From germline, CDR1 is GTSNPN and CDR2 SVGIG (reference sequence). The junction had 3 bases not matched to a gene; V was cut back by 4 bases and J by 5 bases.

This clone was seen just once. V is TRBV7-3 and J is TRBJ2-1; 7 nucleotides match TRBD1. With V trimmed by 4 bases and J by 10 bases, 13 bases remained unmatched. CDR1 SGHTA and CDR2 FQGTGA come from the germline V gene. This CDR3 is 15 amino acids long. This CDR3 reads CASSSTTGSGSEQFF. The CDR3 DNA is TGTGCCAGCAGCTCTACGACAGGGTCGGGTTCCGAGCAGTTCTTC. The entire variable domain, with the rest obtained from reference TRBV7-3 and TRBJ2-1, is as follows: GAGVSQTPSNKVTEKGKYVELRCDPISGHTALYWYRQSLGQGPEFLIYFQGTGAADDSGLPNDRFFAVRPEGSVSTLKIQRTERGDSAVYLCASSSTTGSGSEQFFGPGTRLTVL.

This clone was seen only once. The V call is TRBV28, the J call TRBJ1-1, with a weak D call TRBD1 (5 bases). The germline V and J ends were trimmed by 6 bases and 5 bases, with 10 bases remaining between them. The germline CDR1 and CDR2 sequences are MDHEN and SYDVKM. The CDR3 is made up of 12 amino acids. The CDR3 sequence: CASRGQGTEAFF. In DNA form, the CDR3 reads TGTGCCAGCAGAGGACAAGGGACTGAAGCTTTCTTT.